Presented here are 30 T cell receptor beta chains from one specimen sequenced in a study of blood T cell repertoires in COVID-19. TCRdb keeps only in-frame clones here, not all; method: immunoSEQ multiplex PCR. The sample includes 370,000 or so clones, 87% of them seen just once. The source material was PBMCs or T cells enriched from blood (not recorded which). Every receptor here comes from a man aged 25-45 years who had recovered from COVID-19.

The CDR3 region has the DNA TGTGCCAGCAGTGTGACTTCGGGAAGCCTTAATAATTCACCCCTCCACTTT. This codes for CASSVTSGSLNNSPLHF. The V gene is TRBV6-1, the J gene TRBJ1-6, with no clear D. This CDR3 has 17 amino acids. From germline, CDR1 is MNHNS and CDR2 SASEGT. Trimming shortened V by 4 bases and J by 5 bases, and 18 bases separated the two germline ends.

CDR3 residues: CASSHPSSYNEQFF. CDR3 bases: TGCGCCAGCAGCCACCCTAGCTCCTACAATGAGCAGTTCTTC. V and J are TRBV4-1 and TRBJ2-1; D gene unclear. V lost 3 bases to trimming and J lost 0 bases, with 6 bases between them. Per the germline V gene, CDR1 is MGHRA and CDR2 is YSYEKL. The CDR3 runs to 14 residues.

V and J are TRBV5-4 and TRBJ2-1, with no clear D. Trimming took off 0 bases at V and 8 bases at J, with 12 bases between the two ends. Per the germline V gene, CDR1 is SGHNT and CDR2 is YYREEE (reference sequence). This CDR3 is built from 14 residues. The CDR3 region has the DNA TGTGCCAGCAGCTTGGATTATAGTAGCCATGAGCAGTTCTTC. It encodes CASSLDYSSHEQFF.

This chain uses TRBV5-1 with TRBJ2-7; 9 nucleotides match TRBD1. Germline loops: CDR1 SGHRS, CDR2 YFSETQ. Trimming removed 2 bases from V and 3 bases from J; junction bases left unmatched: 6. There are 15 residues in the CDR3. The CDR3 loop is CASSFQRQGDYEQYF. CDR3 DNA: TGCGCCAGCAGCTTTCAACGACAGGGGGACTACGAGCAGTACTTC.

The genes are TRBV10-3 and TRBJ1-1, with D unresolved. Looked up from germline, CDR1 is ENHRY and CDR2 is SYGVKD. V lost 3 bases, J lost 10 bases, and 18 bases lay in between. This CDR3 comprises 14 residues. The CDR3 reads CAISDVQPTNRAFF. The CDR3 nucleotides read TGTGCCATCAGTGACGTACAGCCGACAAATCGAGCTTTCTTT.

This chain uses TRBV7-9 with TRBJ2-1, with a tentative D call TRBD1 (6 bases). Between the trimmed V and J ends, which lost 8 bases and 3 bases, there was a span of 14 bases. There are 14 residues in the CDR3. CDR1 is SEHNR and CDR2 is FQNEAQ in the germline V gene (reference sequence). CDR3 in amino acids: CASPTGQNYNEQFF. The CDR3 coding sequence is TGTGCCAGCCCCACAGGACAGAACTACAATGAGCAGTTCTTC.

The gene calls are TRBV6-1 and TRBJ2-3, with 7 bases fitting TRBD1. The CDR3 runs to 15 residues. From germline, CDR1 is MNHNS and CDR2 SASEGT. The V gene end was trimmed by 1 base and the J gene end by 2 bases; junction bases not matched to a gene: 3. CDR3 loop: CASSEEQGYTDTQYF. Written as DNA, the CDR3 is TGTGCCAGCAGTGAAGAACAGGGGTACACAGATACGCAGTATTTT.

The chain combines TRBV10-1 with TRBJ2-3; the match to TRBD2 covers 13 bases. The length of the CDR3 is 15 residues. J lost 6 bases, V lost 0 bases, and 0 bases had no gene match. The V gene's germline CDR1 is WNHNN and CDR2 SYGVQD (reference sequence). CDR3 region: CASSESTSGGDTQYF. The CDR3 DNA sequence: TGCGCCAGCAGTGAGTCGACTAGCGGGGGGGATACGCAGTATTTT.

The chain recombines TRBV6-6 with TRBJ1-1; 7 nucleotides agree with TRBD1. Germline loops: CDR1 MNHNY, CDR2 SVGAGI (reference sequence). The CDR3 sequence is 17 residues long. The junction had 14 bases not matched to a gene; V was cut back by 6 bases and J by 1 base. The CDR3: CASRRSYTGTENTEAFF. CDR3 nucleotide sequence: TGTGCCAGCAGACGATCTTACACCGGGACAGAGAACACTGAAGCTTTCTTT.

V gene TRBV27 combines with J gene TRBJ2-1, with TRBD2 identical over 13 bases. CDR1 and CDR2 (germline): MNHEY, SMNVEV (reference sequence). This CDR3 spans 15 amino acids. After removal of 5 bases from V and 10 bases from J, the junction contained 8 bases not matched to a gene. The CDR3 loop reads CASSQLAGGSPEQFF. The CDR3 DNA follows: TGTGCCAGCAGTCAACTAGCGGGGGGGTCCCCGGAGCAGTTCTTC.

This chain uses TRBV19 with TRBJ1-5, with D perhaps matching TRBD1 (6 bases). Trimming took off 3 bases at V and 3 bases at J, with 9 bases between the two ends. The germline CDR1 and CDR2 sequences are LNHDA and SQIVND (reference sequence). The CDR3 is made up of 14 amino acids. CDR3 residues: CASSIAGDNQPQHF. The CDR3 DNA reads TGTGCCAGTAGTATTGCAGGGGACAATCAGCCCCAGCATTTT. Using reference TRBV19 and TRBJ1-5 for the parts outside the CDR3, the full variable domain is DGGITQSPKYLFRKEGQNVTLSCEQNLNHDAMYWYRQDPGQGLRLIYYSQIVNDFQKGDIAEGYSVSREKKESFPLTVTSAQKNPTAFYLCASSIAGDNQPQHFGDGTRLSIL.

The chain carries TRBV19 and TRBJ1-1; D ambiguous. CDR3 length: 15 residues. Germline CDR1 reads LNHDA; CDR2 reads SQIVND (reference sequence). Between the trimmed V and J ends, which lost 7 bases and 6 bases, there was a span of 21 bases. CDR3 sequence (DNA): TGTGCCAGTACCATAGGAGGCACGATCCTCGCTGAAGCTTTCTTT. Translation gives CASTIGGTILAEAFF.

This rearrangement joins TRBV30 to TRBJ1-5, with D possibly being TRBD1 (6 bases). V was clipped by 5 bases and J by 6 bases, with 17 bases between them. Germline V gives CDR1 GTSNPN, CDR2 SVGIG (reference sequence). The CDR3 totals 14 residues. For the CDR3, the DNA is TGTGCCTGGGGACGAGGGGGTAATTTTCAGCCCCAGCATTTT. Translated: CAWGRGGNFQPQHF.

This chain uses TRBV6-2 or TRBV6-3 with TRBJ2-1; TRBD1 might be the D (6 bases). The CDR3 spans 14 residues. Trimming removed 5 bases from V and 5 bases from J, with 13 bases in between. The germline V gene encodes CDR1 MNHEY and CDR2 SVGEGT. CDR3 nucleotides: TGTGCCAGCAGTGAGCCCACAGGGAACAATGAGCAGTTCTTC. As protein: CASSEPTGNNEQFF.

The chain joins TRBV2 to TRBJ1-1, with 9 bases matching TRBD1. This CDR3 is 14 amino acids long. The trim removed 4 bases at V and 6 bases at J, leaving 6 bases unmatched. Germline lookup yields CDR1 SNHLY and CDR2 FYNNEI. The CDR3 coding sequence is TGTGCCAGCAGTGGGGAAACAGGGGGCTCTGAAGCTTTCTTT. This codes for CASSGETGGSEAFF.

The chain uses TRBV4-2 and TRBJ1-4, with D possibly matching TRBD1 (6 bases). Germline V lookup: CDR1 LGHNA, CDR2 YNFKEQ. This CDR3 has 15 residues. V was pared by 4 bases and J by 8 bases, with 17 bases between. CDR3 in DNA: TGTGCCAGCAGCCTGGAGGACAGTTTTAAAGAAAAACTGTTTTTT. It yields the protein CASSLEDSFKEKLFF.

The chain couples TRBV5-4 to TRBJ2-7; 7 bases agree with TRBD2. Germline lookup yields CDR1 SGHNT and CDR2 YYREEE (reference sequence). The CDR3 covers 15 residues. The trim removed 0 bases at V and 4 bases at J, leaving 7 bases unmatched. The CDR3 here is CASSLVGLADYEQYF. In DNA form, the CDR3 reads TGTGCCAGCAGCTTGGTAGGGCTAGCGGATTACGAGCAGTACTTC.

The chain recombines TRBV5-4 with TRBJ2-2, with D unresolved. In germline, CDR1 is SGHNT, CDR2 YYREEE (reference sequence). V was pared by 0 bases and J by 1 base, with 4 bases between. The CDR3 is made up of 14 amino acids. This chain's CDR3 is CASSLGGNTGELFF. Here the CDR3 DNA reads TGTGCCAGCAGCTTGGGAGGGAACACCGGGGAGCTGTTTTTT.

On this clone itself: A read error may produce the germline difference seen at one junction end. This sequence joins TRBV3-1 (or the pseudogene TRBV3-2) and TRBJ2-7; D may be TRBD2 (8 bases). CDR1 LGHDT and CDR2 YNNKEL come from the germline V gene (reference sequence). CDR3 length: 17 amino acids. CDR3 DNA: TGTGCCAGCACCCAACGGGGGGGACAGTTAAGACTATACGAGCAGTACTTC. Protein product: CASTQRGGQLRLYEQYF.

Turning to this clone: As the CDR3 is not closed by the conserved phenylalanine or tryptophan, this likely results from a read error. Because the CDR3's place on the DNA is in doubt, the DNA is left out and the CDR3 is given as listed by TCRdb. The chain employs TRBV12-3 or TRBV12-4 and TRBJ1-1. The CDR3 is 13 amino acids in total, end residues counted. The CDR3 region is CASSFLGTAVPLL.

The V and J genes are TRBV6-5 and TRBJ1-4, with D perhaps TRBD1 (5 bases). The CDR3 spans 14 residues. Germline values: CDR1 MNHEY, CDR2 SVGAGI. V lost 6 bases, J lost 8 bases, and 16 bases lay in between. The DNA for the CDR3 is TGTGCCAGCAGGCAACTGGGGCACAACGAAAAACTGTTTTTT. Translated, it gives CASRQLGHNEKLFF.

Written as DNA, the CDR3 is TGTGCCAGCAGCACCAGACTAGCGGTTAGCACAGATACGCAGTATTTT. The encoded protein is CASSTRLAVSTDTQYF. This sequence joins TRBV7-2 and TRBJ2-3; 9 nucleotides line up with TRBD2. V dropped 5 bases and J dropped 0; count of bases not matched to a gene: 6. This CDR3 spans 16 amino acids. CDR1 SGHTA and CDR2 FQGNSA come from the germline V gene.

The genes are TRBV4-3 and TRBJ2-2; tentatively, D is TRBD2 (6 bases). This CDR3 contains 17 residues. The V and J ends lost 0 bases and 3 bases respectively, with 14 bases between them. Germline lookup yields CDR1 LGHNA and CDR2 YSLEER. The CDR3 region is CASSQDLWGVDTGELFF. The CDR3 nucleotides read TGCGCCAGCAGCCAAGATCTTTGGGGGGTGGACACCGGGGAGCTGTTTTTT.

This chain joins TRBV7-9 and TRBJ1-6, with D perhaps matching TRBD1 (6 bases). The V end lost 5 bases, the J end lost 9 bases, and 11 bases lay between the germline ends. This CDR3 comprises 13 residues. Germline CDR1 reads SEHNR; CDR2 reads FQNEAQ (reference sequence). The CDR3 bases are TGTGCCAGCAGCCTGCAGGGGCTTTCACCCCTCCACTTT. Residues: CASSLQGLSPLHF.

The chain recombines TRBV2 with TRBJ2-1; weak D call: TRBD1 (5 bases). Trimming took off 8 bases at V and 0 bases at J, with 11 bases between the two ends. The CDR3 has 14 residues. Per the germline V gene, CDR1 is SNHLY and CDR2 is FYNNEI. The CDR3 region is CASVGESSYNEQFF. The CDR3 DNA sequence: TGTGCCAGCGTAGGGGAAAGCTCCTACAATGAGCAGTTCTTC.

Written as DNA, the CDR3 is TGCGCCAGCAGCGCCGAGTTGAACACTGAAGCTTTCTTT. It is translated as CASSAELNTEAFF. The rearrangement uses TRBV5-1 and TRBJ1-1; D uncertain. V lost 4 bases and J 0 bases, leaving 7 bases between the germline ends. This CDR3 spans 13 amino acids. Germline CDR1 reads SGHRS; CDR2 reads YFSETQ.

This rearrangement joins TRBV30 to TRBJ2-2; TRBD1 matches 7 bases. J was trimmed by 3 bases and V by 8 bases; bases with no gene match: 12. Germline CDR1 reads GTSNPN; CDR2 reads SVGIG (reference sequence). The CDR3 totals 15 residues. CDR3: CAGKQGQIHTGELFF. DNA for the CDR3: TGTGCCGGGAAGCAGGGACAGATCCACACCGGGGAGCTGTTTTTT.

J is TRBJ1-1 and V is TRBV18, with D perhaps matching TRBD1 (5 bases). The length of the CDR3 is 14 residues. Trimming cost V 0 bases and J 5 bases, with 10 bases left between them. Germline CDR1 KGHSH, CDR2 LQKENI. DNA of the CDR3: TGTGCCAGCTCACCACCGGGGGGTTGGACTGAAGCTTTCTTT. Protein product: CASSPPGGWTEAFF.

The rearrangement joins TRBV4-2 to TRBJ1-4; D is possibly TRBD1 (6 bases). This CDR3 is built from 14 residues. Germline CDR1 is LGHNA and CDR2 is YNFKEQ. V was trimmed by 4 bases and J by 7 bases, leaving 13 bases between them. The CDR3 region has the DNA TGTGCCAGCAGCCTGGGGGCAAAGAGTGAAAAACTGTTTTTT. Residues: CASSLGAKSEKLFF.

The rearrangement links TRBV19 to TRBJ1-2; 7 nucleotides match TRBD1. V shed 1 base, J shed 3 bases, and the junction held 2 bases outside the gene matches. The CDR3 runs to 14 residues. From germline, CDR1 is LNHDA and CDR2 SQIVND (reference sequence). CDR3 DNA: TGTGCCAGTAGTATAGTACAGGGGCACTATGGCTACACCTTC. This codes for CASSIVQGHYGYTF.